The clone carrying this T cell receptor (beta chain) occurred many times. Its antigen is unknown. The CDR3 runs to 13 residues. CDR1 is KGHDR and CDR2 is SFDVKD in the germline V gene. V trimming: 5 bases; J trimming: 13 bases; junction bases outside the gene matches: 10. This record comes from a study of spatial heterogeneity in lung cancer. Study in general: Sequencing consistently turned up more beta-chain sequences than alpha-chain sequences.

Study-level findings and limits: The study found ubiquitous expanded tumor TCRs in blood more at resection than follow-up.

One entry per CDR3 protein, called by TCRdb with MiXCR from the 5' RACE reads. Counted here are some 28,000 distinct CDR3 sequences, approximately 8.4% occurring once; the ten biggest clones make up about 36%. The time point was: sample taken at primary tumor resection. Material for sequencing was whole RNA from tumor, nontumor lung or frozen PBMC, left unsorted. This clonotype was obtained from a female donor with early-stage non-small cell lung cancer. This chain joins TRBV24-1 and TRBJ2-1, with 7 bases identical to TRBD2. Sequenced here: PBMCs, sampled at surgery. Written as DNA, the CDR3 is TGTGCCACCAGTGCTGGGCGGGGGAACAATCAGTTCTTC. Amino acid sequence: CATSAGRGNNQFF.